The subject of this entry is one T cell receptor (beta chain). The junction had 12 bases not matched to a gene; V was cut back by 5 bases and J by 4 bases. The CDR3 covers 16 residues. Germline assignment: CDR1 SGHTA and CDR2 FQGNSA. Seattle's cohort entered during active infection and was followed longitudinally. The repertoire was sequenced with immunoSEQ multiplex PCR; TCRdb's copy has only in-frame clones and lacks some. The table lists about 96,000 clones, around nine tenths of them singletons. This entry belongs to a study of blood T cell repertoires in COVID-19. In the study overall: The United States, Italy and Spain were the sources of the acute and convalescent COVID-19 samples. T cells, B-cell-depleted T cells, or PBMCs supplied cDNA or gDNA.

J is TRBJ1-2 and V is TRBV7-2, with 8 bases that match TRBD1. The origin of this receptor is a human donor with COVID-19, enrolled during active disease. The donor label of this sample is uncertain. Sequencing used peripheral blood. The CDR3 bases are TGTGCCAGCAGCCCGGCCCAGGGGGCACGGGGCTATGGCTACACCTTC. Protein product: CASSPAQGARGYGYTF.